This entry is about one TCR beta chain. CDR1 is SGHRS and CDR2 is YFSETQ in the germline V gene. This CDR3 has 17 residues. The V and J ends lost 0 bases and 0 bases respectively, with 15 bases between them. In the authors' methods: Because ImmunoSEQ provided only junction sequences with no quality scores, the filtering differed. Method: immunoSEQ multiplex PCR; TCRdb's copy keeps in-frame clones and lacks some. That table supplies the V and J calls and clone size; D and trimming were determined from the DNA. Of roughly 1.4 million clones detected, about 98.5% appear once; the ten largest clones hold 0.36%. These data originate in a study of shared clonotypes between healthy human individuals. Study in general: Per-donor plates numbered three CD4 naive, three CD4 memory, two CD8 naive and one CD8 memory.

This chain connects TRBV5-1 to TRBJ1-1; D not resolved. The TCR comes from a man aged 25-40 years in good health. What was sequenced was naive CD4+ T cells sorted from blood. The subset is: CD45RA+ positively selected. The CDR3 nucleotides read TGCGCCAGCAGCTTGGCCTCAGCGCTACAGATGAACACTGAAGCTTTCTTT. Translated, it gives CASSLASALQMNTEAFF.